This T cell receptor beta chain was sequenced during a study of blood T cells in healthy people across ages. General study points: Older individuals had lower TCR beta diversity per million T cells (the decline was roughly linear). CMV status of donors was not determined, possibly confounding expanded clonotype changes. Whereas aged donors had fewer naive CD4+ cells, long-lived donors had more of them and higher diversity.

The authors ran a second PCR of about 6 to 11 cycles using a sample-barcoded 5' primer and a J-beta primer mix. TCRdb passed the 5' RACE reads through MiXCR, listing each CDR3 protein once. The sample lists about 780,000 distinct CDR3 sequences; 35% to 50% were seen once. For this clonotype: What it binds is unknown.

This CDR3 region has 15 residues. Deletions cut 1 base from V and 1 base from J, with 10 bases between. From germline, CDR1 is SGHTA and CDR2 FQGNSA. The genes are TRBV7-2 and TRBJ1-1; no firm D call. The material sequenced was blood. The clonotype was recovered from an elderly man in good health. The CDR3 bases are TGTGCCAGCAGCTTAGTCTGGCGAGCGAACACTGAAGCTTTCTTT. Translation gives CASSLVWRANTEAFF.